The 21 T cell receptor beta chains below come from one sample, sequenced in a study of cytomegalovirus exposure and HLA in healthy donors. PCR amplification relied on 60 Vbeta primers (plus 13 Jbeta primers). Data came from immunoSEQ multiplex PCR; TCRdb stores just in-frame clones and leaves some out. The sample consists of 200,000 to 250,000 clones, 82% of them appearing once. The specimen was PBMCs. The receptors were gathered from a woman aged 40-49 years in good health and CMV-seropositive.

The CDR3 DNA is TGTGCCAGCAGCTTAGACGGGGGATATGGCTACACCTTC. This codes for CASSLDGGYGYTF. The chain couples TRBV11-2 to TRBJ1-2, with a possible D match to TRBD1 (5 bases). Per the germline V gene, CDR1 is SGHAT and CDR2 is FQNNGV. The CDR3 has 13 residues. V was clipped by 0 bases and J by 5 bases, with 7 bases between them.

The J gene is TRBJ1-1, the V gene TRBV7-2; D is ambiguous. V dropped 1 base and J dropped 1 base, with 10 bases sitting between them. Germline V gives CDR1 SGHTA, CDR2 FQGNSA. This CDR3 spans 15 amino acids. The CDR3 bases are TGTGCCAGCAGCTTAGGGGCAGTTACGAACACTGAAGCTTTCTTT. Translated, it gives CASSLGAVTNTEAFF.

This clone was picked up one time. CDR3 DNA sequence: TGTGCCAGCAGGAATCCGGGACAGGGAACTGAAGCTTTCTTT. Translated, it gives CASRNPGQGTEAFF. The chain joins TRBV6-1 to TRBJ1-1; 9 bases map to TRBD1. The germline CDR1 and CDR2 sequences are MNHNS and SASEGT. V was pared by 6 bases and J by 5 bases, with 7 bases of the junction left unmatched. There are 14 residues in the CDR3.

CDR3 amino acids: CASSLVGMRETQYF. CDR3 nucleotides: TGTGCCAGCAGCTTAGTCGGCATGAGGGAGACCCAGTACTTC. This sequence joins TRBV7-8 and TRBJ2-5; D is uncertain. The CDR3 spans 14 residues. Germline values: CDR1 SGHVS, CDR2 FQNEAQ. The V and J ends lost 1 base and 5 bases respectively, with 11 bases between them.

This clone was detected only once. This sequence joins TRBV5-1 and TRBJ2-6; D not certain. CDR3 size: 15 residues. CDR1 and CDR2 (germline): SGHRS, YFSETQ. V shed 4 bases and J shed 2 bases, with 10 bases lying between them. This CDR3 reads CASSPRVAGANVLTF. The CDR3 DNA reads as TGCGCCAGCAGCCCCCGGGTAGCTGGGGCCAACGTCCTGACTTTC.

This chain connects TRBV6-6 to TRBJ2-7; 8 bases agree with TRBD2. Germline lookup yields CDR1 MNHNY and CDR2 SVGAGI (reference sequence). The CDR3 sequence is 15 residues long. J lost 3 bases, V lost 6 bases, and 10 bases had no gene match. CDR3: CASSPRAGDNYEQYF. CDR3 DNA: TGTGCCAGCAGCCCCCGAGCGGGGGATAACTACGAGCAGTACTTC.

The rearrangement uses TRBV18 and TRBJ1-1; D not certain. The CDR3 has 11 amino acids. Germline CDR1 is KGHSH and CDR2 is LQKENI. Trimming shortened V by 2 bases and J by 8 bases, and 6 bases separated the two germline ends. The CDR3 loop reads CASSPFPEAFF. DNA for the CDR3: TGTGCCAGCTCACCATTTCCAGAAGCTTTCTTT.

V gene TRBV9 combines with J gene TRBJ2-1, with TRBD2 matching 8 bases. Germline V gene data show CDR1 as SGDLS and CDR2 as YYNGEE. J lost 4 bases, V lost 4 bases, and 7 bases had no gene match. There are 15 residues in the CDR3. In nucleotides, the CDR3 is TGTGCCAGCAGCCCCATAGCGGGAACTTACAATGAGCAGTTCTTC. This encodes CASSPIAGTYNEQFF.

This clone has more than one count but fewer than ten. The rearrangement uses TRBV7-3 and TRBJ1-3; D call uncertain. In germline, CDR1 is SGHTA, CDR2 FQGTGA. This CDR3 comprises 15 residues. The V and J ends lost 2 bases and 2 bases respectively, with 10 bases between them. The CDR3 nucleotides read TGTGCCAGCAGCTTAGTTCCCGGAGCTGGAAACACCATATATTTT. It yields the protein CASSLVPGAGNTIYF.

The CDR3 loop is CASRASDKNIQYF. The CDR3 DNA reads TGTGCCAGCAGGGCTAGCGACAAAAACATTCAGTACTTC. The V call is TRBV7-8, the J call TRBJ2-4; D may be TRBD2 (6 bases). The V gene's germline CDR1 is SGHVS and CDR2 FQNEAQ. The CDR3 has 13 residues. Trimming removed 6 bases at V and 3 bases at J, with 9 bases between.

The chain combines TRBV13 with TRBJ2-5, with 9 bases that match TRBD1. V was clipped by 2 bases and J by 6 bases; unmatched bases: 4. Germline lookup yields CDR1 PRHDT and CDR2 FYEKMQ (reference sequence). The CDR3 contains 14 residues. The CDR3 sequence: CASSLTGTGKTQYF. The CDR3, as DNA: TGTGCCAGCAGCTTAACCGGGACAGGGAAGACCCAGTACTTC.

To note about this clone: In the same sample, other DNA sequences code for this CDR3. The chain uses TRBV4-3 and TRBJ2-7; the match to TRBD1 covers 8 bases. The CDR3 extends over 14 amino acids. Trimming removed 0 bases from V and 2 bases from J; junction bases left unmatched: 0. CDR1 is LGHNA and CDR2 is YSLEER in the germline V gene. CDR3 sequence reads: CASSQEDRAYEQYF. DNA of the CDR3: TGCGCCAGCAGCCAAGAGGACAGGGCCTACGAGCAGTACTTC.

This chain joins TRBV30 and TRBJ1-2; a weak D match, TRBD1 (5 bases). Germline CDR1 GTSNPN, CDR2 SVGIG (reference sequence). The V end lost 3 bases, the J end lost 4 bases, and 6 bases lay between the germline ends. The CDR3 has 11 amino acids. CDR3 DNA sequence: TGTGCCTGGAGCCAGGGCTATGGCTACACCTTC. Residues: CAWSQGYGYTF.

With regard to this clone: Its ends do not fully match the called genes, so a read error is possible. Within the sample, other DNA sequences also encode this same CDR3. The chain has TRBV15 and TRBJ2-5, with a weak D call TRBD1 (6 bases). The CDR3 has 16 residues. Looked up from germline, CDR1 is LNHNV and CDR2 is YYDKDF (reference sequence). The CDR3 DNA follows: TGCGCCACCAGCAGAGGAGGAGGACAGTTACAAGAGACCCAGTACTTC. Encoded protein: CATSRGGGQLQETQYF.

Worth noting for this clone: This specimen includes other DNA sequences encoding the same CDR3. V is TRBV5-6 and J is TRBJ1-6, with D unclear. The CDR3 contains 14 residues. From germline, CDR1 is SGHDT and CDR2 YYEEEE. Trimming cost V 3 bases and J 8 bases, with 12 bases left between them. CDR3 nucleotide sequence: TGTGCCAGCAGCTCCGACTGGTTGTATTCACCCCTCCACTTT. Protein product: CASSSDWLYSPLHF.

In this sample, this clone turned up a few times. The chain is built from TRBV6-1 and TRBJ2-2; 10 nucleotides line up with TRBD2. Germline assignment: CDR1 MNHNS and CDR2 SASEGT. The CDR3 runs 14 residues. Trimming took 8 bases from V and 4 from J; bases not matched to a gene: 4. The CDR3 loop is CASGSGRGTGELFF. CDR3 DNA: TGTGCCAGCGGCAGCGGGAGGGGCACCGGGGAGCTGTTTTTT.

V and J are TRBV27 and TRBJ2-3; no definite D call. The CDR3 runs 14 residues. V lost 1 base and J 5 bases, leaving 10 bases between the germline ends. Germline V gives CDR1 MNHEY, CDR2 SMNVEV (reference sequence). Written as DNA, the CDR3 is TGTGCCAGCAGTTTATTGCCAGGTCTAGATACGCAGTATTTT. Amino acid sequence: CASSLLPGLDTQYF.

This chain uses TRBV19 with TRBJ1-2; TRBD1 aligns across 10 bases. CDR1 and CDR2 from the germline V gene are LNHDA and SQIVND (reference sequence). The CDR3 extends over 15 amino acids. J gave up 6 bases and V 5 bases, and 9 bases lay outside the gene matches. The CDR3 region is CASSGRDRGGDGYTF. CDR3 bases: TGTGCCAGTAGTGGCCGGGACAGGGGAGGGGATGGCTACACCTTC. Filled out from reference TRBV19 and TRBJ1-2, the complete variable domain reads DGGITQSPKYLFRKEGQNVTLSCEQNLNHDAMYWYRQDPGQGLRLIYYSQIVNDFQKGDIAEGYSVSREKKESFPLTVTSAQKNPTAFYLCASSGRDRGGDGYTFGSGTRLTVV.

The V and J genes are TRBV19 and TRBJ2-7, with TRBD2 as a possible D gene (5 bases). This CDR3 region has 13 residues. Germline V gene sequence: CDR1 LNHDA, CDR2 SQIVND (reference sequence). The V end was cut by 5 bases, the J end by 4 bases, with 12 bases between. In DNA form, the CDR3 reads TGTGCCAGTAGTTCTAGCCATAAGTACGAGCAGTACTTC. Its protein product is CASSSSHKYEQYF.

This chain joins TRBV5-1 and TRBJ1-5; TRBD1 might be the D (6 bases). The germline CDR1 and CDR2 sequences are SGHRS and YFSETQ. The CDR3 has 13 residues. V was clipped by 4 bases and J by 7 bases, with 12 bases between them. Here the CDR3 reads CASSPRTDQPQHF. In DNA form, the CDR3 reads TGCGCCAGCAGCCCAAGGACAGACCAGCCCCAGCATTTT.

Only a few counts were recorded for this clone. This chain uses TRBV5-8 with TRBJ2-1; D unclear. Germline V gene lookup returns CDR1 SGHTS and CDR2 YDEGEE. CDR3 length: 14 residues. V lost 1 base and J lost 0, with 5 bases in between. CDR3 DNA: TGTGCCAGCAGCTTGCGGAGCTCCTACAATGAGCAGTTCTTC. Translating it yields CASSLRSSYNEQFF.